These 8 T cell receptor beta chains share one sample of origin, sequenced in a study of blood T cell repertoires in COVID-19. The table came from immunoSEQ multiplex PCR; TCRdb's copy has only in-frame clones and leaves some out. The table shows a few hundred thousand clones, with 80% to 85% occurring only once. Source material: peripheral blood. These TCRs come from a woman older than 75 with COVID-19, enrolled during active disease.

V usage is TRBV7-9 and J usage is TRBJ2-7; D is undetermined. Germline-derived CDR1 and CDR2 are SEHNR and FQNEAQ (reference sequence). V was shortened by 1 base and J by 6 bases, with 10 bases between the two germline ends. The CDR3 is 13 residues long. The CDR3 region has the DNA TGTGCCAGCAGCTTAGTGGGCCAATCCGAGCAGTACTTC. Translation: CASSLVGQSEQYF.

This clone was seen a few times. The chain links TRBV6-6 to TRBJ1-1; a possible D gene is TRBD1 (5 bases). Trimming stripped 5 bases from V and 5 bases from J, with 6 bases between. The CDR3 sequence is 11 residues long. Germline V lookup: CDR1 MNHNY, CDR2 SVGAGI (reference sequence). Here the CDR3 DNA reads TGTGCCAGCAGTAGGGGTACTGAAGCTTTCTTT. Its protein is CASSRGTEAFF.

J is TRBJ1-3 and V is TRBV20-1, with D uncertain. This CDR3 comprises 13 residues. Germline CDR1 reads DFQATT; CDR2 reads SNEGSKA (reference sequence). Trimming left V 3 bases short and J 4 bases short, with 10 bases between. In nucleotides, the CDR3 is TGCAGTGCTAGTGAGTTGTCGGGAAACACCATATATTTT. This sequence encodes CSASELSGNTIYF.

The V and J genes are TRBV19 and TRBJ1-5; 8 bases are a match to TRBD1. Germline CDR1 and CDR2: LNHDA and SQIVND (reference sequence). This CDR3 is 14 amino acids long. V dropped 4 bases and J dropped 5; count of bases not matched to a gene: 4. This CDR3 is CASSKQGGDQPQHF. CDR3 DNA sequence: TGTGCCAGTAGTAAACAGGGGGGCGATCAGCCCCAGCATTTT.

This clone was counted a single time. The J gene is TRBJ1-2, the V gene TRBV28; 8 bases align to TRBD1. Germline-derived CDR1 and CDR2 are MDHEN and SYDVKM. V lost 7 bases and J lost 7; bases outside the gene matches: 17. This CDR3 contains 16 residues. CDR3 bases: TGTGCCAGCACCTCCCGCGCAGGGGGCTTAACTGGTGGCTACACCTTC. Residues: CASTSRAGGLTGGYTF.

The chain carries TRBV19 and TRBJ1-6; the D gene is possibly TRBD1 (5 bases). The V end was cut by 3 bases, the J end by 6 bases, with 18 bases between. In germline, CDR1 is LNHDA, CDR2 SQIVND (reference sequence). This CDR3 contains 17 residues. The CDR3 DNA reads as TGTGCCAGTAGTATCGGGCTTCAGGGAAGGCTTAATTCACCCCTCCACTTT. This encodes CASSIGLQGRLNSPLHF.

The chain carries TRBV4-1 and TRBJ2-5; D might be TRBD2 (6 bases). In germline, CDR1 is MGHRA, CDR2 YSYEKL. This CDR3 contains 17 residues. Trimming removed 3 bases at V and 1 base at J, with 18 bases between. Written as DNA, the CDR3 is TGCGCCAGCAGCCACACCCCGGCGGGACGAATCCAAGAGACCCAGTACTTC. It specifies CASSHTPAGRIQETQYF.

The chain links TRBV7-9 to TRBJ1-5, with D possibly matching TRBD1 (5 bases). This CDR3 is built from 16 residues. V lost 0 bases to trimming and J lost 2 bases, with 11 bases between them. Germline CDR1 is SEHNR and CDR2 is FQNEAQ (reference sequence). CDR3 sequence reads: CASSLAQGGGNQPQHF. The CDR3 nucleotides read TGTGCCAGCAGCTTAGCGCAGGGTGGGGGCAATCAGCCCCAGCATTTT.